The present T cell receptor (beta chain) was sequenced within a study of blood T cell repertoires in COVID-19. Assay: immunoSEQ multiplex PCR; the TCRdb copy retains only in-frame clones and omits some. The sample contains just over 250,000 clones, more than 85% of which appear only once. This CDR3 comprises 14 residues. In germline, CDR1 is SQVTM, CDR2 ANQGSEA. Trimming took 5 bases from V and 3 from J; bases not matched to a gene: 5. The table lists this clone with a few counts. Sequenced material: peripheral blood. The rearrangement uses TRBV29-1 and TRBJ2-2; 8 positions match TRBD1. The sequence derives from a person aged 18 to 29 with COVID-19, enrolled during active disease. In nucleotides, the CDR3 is TGCAGCGTTACCGGGACAGGATACACCGGGGAGCTGTTTTTT. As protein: CSVTGTGYTGELFF.